The clone carrying this TCR beta chain has only a few counts. Its antigen is undetermined. This entry comes from a study of cytomegalovirus exposure and HLA in healthy donors. The V gene's germline CDR1 is MNHNY and CDR2 SVGAGI (reference sequence). The CDR3 totals 16 residues. With V trimmed by 2 bases and J by 0 bases, 2 bases remained unmatched. PCR involved 60 Vbeta and 13 Jbeta primers. Assay: immunoSEQ multiplex PCR; the TCRdb copy retains only in-frame clones and omits some. The data show tens of thousands of clones, with 75% to 85% seen just once and about 15% held by the top ten. Study-wide results and caveats: Presence/absence analyses supposed approximately even sequencing depth among donors.

This receptor was taken from a woman in her 40s in good health and CMV-seropositive. This chain joins TRBV6-6 and TRBJ2-7, with 12 nucleotides matching TRBD2. Material for sequencing was PBMCs. In DNA form, the CDR3 reads TGTGCCAGCAGTTACATGACTAGCGGGAGCTCCTACGAGCAGTACTTC. Translated: CASSYMTSGSSYEQYF.